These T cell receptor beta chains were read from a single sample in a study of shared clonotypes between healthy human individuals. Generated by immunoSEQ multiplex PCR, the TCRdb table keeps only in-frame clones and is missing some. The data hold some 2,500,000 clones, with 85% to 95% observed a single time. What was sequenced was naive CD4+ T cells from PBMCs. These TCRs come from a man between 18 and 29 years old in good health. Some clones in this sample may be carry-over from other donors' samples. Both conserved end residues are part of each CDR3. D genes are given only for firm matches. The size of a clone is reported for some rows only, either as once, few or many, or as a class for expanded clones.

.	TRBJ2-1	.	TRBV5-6	CASSSIYEQFF	TGTGCCAGCAGCTCCATTTATGAGCAGTTCTTC
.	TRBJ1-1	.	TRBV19	CASSTSQGHGAREAFF	TGTGCCAGTAGTACTTCTCAGGGACATGGAGCACGTGAAGCTTTCTTT
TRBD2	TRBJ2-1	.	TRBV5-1	CASRRTSDSSYNEQFF	TGCGCCAGCAGACGTACTAGCGATAGCTCCTACAATGAGCAGTTCTTC
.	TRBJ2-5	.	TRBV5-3	CARSPLTMAEETQYF	TGTGCCAGAAGCCCACTCACTATGGCTGAGGAGACCCAGTACTTC
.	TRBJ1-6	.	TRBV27	CASRPLSQGDNSPLHF	TGTGCCAGCAGACCACTATCACAGGGTGATAATTCACCCCTCCACTTT
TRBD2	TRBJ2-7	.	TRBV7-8	CASSLVVTSGSSYEQYF	TGTGCCAGCAGCTTAGTAGTTACTAGCGGGAGTAGTTACGAGCAGTACTTC
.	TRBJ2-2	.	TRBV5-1	CASSHLVTGELFF	TGCGCCAGCAGCCACTTGGTTACCGGGGAGCTGTTTTTT
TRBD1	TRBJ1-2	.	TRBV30	CAWSPTGDGYTF	TGTGCCTGGAGTCCCACAGGGGATGGCTACACCTTC
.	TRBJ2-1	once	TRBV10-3	CAISSRTELYNEQFF	TGTGCCATCAGTAGTCGGACGGAGCTCTACAATGAGCAGTTCTTC
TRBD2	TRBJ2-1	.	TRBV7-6	CASSLLAGGSVSYNEQFF	TGTGCCAGCAGCTTGCTAGCGGGAGGGTCAGTTTCCTACAATGAGCAGTTCTTC
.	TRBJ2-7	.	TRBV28	CASNPLGRTYEQYF	TGTGCCAGCAACCCCTTGGGACGGACCTACGAGCAGTACTTC
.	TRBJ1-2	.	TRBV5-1	CASSLWGNYGYTF	TGCGCCAGCAGCCTGTGGGGGAACTATGGCTACACCTTC
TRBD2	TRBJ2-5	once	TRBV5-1	CASSLTGTSEETQYF	TGCGCCAGCAGCTTAACCGGGACTAGCGAGGAGACCCAGTACTTC
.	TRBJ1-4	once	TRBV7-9	CASSWMATNEKLFF	TGTGCCAGCAGCTGGATGGCAACTAATGAAAAACTGTTTTTT
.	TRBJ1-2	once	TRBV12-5	CASGLVEIIKGYTF	TGTGCTAGTGGTTTGGTTGAGATAATAAAGGGCTACACCTTC
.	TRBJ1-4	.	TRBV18	CASSPTGAANEKLFF	TGTGCCAGCTCACCAACGGGGGCAGCTAATGAAAAACTGTTTTTT
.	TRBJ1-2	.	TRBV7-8	CASSLTPREVIPYGYTF	TGTGCCAGCAGCTTAACACCTCGGGAGGTAATCCCATATGGCTACACCTTC
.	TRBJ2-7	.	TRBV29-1	CSVERQGPYEQYF	TGCAGCGTTGAACGGCAGGGCCCCTACGAGCAGTACTTC
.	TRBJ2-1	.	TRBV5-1	CASSSGLTSSYNEQFF	TGCGCCAGCAGCTCAGGACTAACAAGCTCCTACAATGAGCAGTTCTTC
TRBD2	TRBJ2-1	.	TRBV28	CASSFLRGDNEQFF	TGTGCCAGCAGTTTCCTCCGGGGGGACAATGAGCAGTTCTTC
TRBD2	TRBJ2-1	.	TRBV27	CASSRTSGGSSYNEQFF	TGTGCCAGCAGTCGTACTAGCGGGGGTAGCTCCTACAATGAGCAGTTCTTC
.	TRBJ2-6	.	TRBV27	CASSLMRARASSGANVLTF	TGTGCCAGCAGTTTAATGCGGGCCAGGGCCTCCTCTGGGGCCAACGTCCTGACTTTC
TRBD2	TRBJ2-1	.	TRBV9	CASSESGTSGSYNEQFF	TGTGCCAGCAGCGAATCCGGGACTAGCGGGAGCTATAATGAGCAGTTCTTC
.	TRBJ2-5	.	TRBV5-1	CASSYDQETQYF	TGCGCCAGCAGTTACGATCAAGAGACCCAGTACTTC
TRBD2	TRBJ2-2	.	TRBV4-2	CASSQEGGLAGQAGELFF	TGTGCCAGCAGCCAAGAGGGGGGACTAGCGGGACAAGCCGGGGAGCTGTTTTTT
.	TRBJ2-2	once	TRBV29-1	CSVLPGLNTGELFF	TGCAGCGTTCTCCCCGGACTAAACACCGGGGAGCTGTTTTTT
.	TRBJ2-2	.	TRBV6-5	CASRSQGSYTGELFF	TGTGCCAGCAGGTCACAGGGTTCATACACCGGGGAGCTGTTTTTT
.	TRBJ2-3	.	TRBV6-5	CASSYWSTQYF	TGTGCCAGCAGTTACTGGTCAACGCAGTATTTT
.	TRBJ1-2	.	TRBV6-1	CASSESAYGYTF	TGTGCCAGCAGTGAATCGGCCTATGGCTACACCTTC
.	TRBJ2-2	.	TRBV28	CASSRGGPNTGELFF	TGTGCCAGCAGCCGTGGGGGACCAAACACCGGGGAGCTGTTTTTT
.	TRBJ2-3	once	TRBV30	CAGGGASTDTQYF	TGTGCCGGGGGGGGCGCTAGCACAGATACGCAGTATTTT
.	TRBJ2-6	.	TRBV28	CASSLWISGANVLTF	TGTGCCAGCAGTTTATGGATCTCTGGGGCCAACGTCCTGACTTTC
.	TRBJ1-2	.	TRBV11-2	CASSLDPQGTNYGYTF	TGTGCCAGCAGCTTAGATCCACAGGGCACTAACTATGGCTACACCTTC
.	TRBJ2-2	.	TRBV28	CASRPSGLWTGELFF	TGTGCCAGCAGGCCCAGCGGACTTTGGACCGGGGAGCTGTTTTTT
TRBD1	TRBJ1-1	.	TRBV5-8	CASSLQGLGNTEAFF	TGTGCCAGCAGCTTACAGGGGTTGGGGAACACTGAAGCTTTCTTT
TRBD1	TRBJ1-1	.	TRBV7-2	CASSLADREWYTEAFF	TGTGCCAGCAGCTTAGCGGACAGGGAGTGGTACACTGAAGCTTTCTTT
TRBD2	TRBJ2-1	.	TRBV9	CASSQNPTSGSYNEQFF	TGTGCCAGCAGCCAAAACCCGACTAGCGGATCCTACAATGAGCAGTTCTTC
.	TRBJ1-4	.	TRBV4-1	CASSHRTTEYVPSTNEKLFF	TGCGCCAGCAGCCATAGAACGACGGAGTACGTCCCTTCGACTAATGAAAAACTGTTTTTT
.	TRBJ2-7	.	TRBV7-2	CASSLGLLDHYEQYF	TGTGCCAGCAGCTTAGGATTGTTGGATCACTACGAGCAGTACTTC